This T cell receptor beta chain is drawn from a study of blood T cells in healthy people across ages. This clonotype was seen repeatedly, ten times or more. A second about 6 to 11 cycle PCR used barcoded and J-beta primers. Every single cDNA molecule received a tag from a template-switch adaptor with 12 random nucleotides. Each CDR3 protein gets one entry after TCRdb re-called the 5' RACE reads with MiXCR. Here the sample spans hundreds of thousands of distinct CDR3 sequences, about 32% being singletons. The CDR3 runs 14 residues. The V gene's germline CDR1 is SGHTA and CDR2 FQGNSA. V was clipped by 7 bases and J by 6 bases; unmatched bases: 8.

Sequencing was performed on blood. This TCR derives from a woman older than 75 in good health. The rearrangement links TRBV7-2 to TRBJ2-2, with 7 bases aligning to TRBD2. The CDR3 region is CASTPGRVSGELFF. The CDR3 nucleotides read TGTGCCAGCACCCCAGGGAGGGTGTCCGGGGAGCTGTTTTTT.